Listed here are 31 T cell receptor beta chains from one sample, sequenced in a study of sequential checkpoint blockade in melanoma (dated by TCRdb to between 2018 and 2021). Receptor amplification or capture employed the immunoSEQ multiplex PCR assay. Drawn from immuneACCESS, this table holds only the in-frame rearrangements with V and J called that TCRdb kept. Clones are partly lost; checked studies trace under half to an unresolved V gene and leave the rest unexplained. The sample table shows around 12,000 clones, and 82% are seen once. The ten biggest clones cover about 30% of the sample. This sample's treatment or condition label indicates: randomized to nivolumab then ipilimumab (arm A) or the reverse (arm B). Sequenced material: CD8+ T cells sorted from blood (inferred from file names), taken from a patient given nivolumab and ipilimumab in sequence. These receptors were obtained from a human donor with melanoma.

The chain couples TRBV9 to TRBJ2-1; maybe TRBD1 (7 bases). Germline CDR1 is SGDLS and CDR2 is YYNGEE. The CDR3 is 14 amino acids. Trimming took 1 base from V and 5 from J, leaving 10 bases between them. CDR3 amino acids: CASSVSGGHNEQFF. CDR3 in DNA: TGTGCCAGCAGCGTATCAGGGGGGCACAATGAGCAGTTCTTC.

Within the sample, this clone is hyperexpanded. J is TRBJ2-7 and V is TRBV13, with D perhaps matching TRBD2 (6 bases). Germline V CDR1 and CDR2: PRHDT, FYEKMQ (reference sequence). V was cut by 3 bases and J by 2 bases, with 8 bases left in between. The CDR3 has 13 amino acids. The CDR3 DNA sequence: TGTGCCAGCAGCTTTACTAGCACCTACGAGCAGTACTTC. It yields the protein CASSFTSTYEQYF.

V usage is TRBV5-6 and J usage is TRBJ1-2; D possibly corresponds to TRBD1 (5 bases). The V and J ends lost 0 bases and 10 bases respectively, with 10 bases between them. The length of the CDR3 is 12 residues. Germline loops: CDR1 SGHDT, CDR2 YYEEEE. The chain's CDR3 is CASSLGGGAYTF. DNA of the CDR3: TGTGCCAGCAGCTTGGGGGGGGGAGCCTACACCTTC.

V gene TRBV7-9 combines with J gene TRBJ1-2, with D unclear. Germline-derived CDR1 and CDR2 are SEHNR and FQNEAQ (reference sequence). V shed 3 bases and J shed 2 bases, with 10 bases lying between them. The CDR3 runs to 14 residues. CDR3 bases: TGTGCCAGCAGCTTCTCAGTTACCAACTATGGCTACACCTTC. This codes for CASSFSVTNYGYTF.

The chain joins TRBV4-3 to TRBJ2-2; a possible D gene is TRBD2 (5 bases). The CDR3 has 15 residues. CDR1 and CDR2 (germline): LGHNA, YSLEER. V was cut by 4 bases and J by 4 bases, with 13 bases left in between. The CDR3 coding sequence is TGCGCCAGCAGCCGCTCGGGGATGAGCACCGGGGAGCTGTTTTTT. It translates to CASSRSGMSTGELFF.

This chain links TRBV11-2 with TRBJ2-5; TRBD2 matches at 9 bases. The last part of the DNA fits TRBJ2-7 better; the J call may be wrong. Germline V CDR1 and CDR2: SGHAT, FQNNGV. The CDR3 is 15 amino acids. CDR3 in DNA: TGTGCCAGCAGCCTAGGACTAGCGCCTACCTACGAGCAGTACTTC. Protein: CASSLGLAPTYEQYF.

This clone is a singleton in its sample. This chain connects TRBV7-9 to TRBJ2-1, with 13 bases fitting TRBD2. The germline V gene encodes CDR1 SEHNR and CDR2 FQNEAQ (reference sequence). The junction had 7 bases not matched to a gene; V was cut back by 3 bases and J by 8 bases. This CDR3 has 16 amino acids. The CDR3 DNA reads TGTGCCAGCAGCTTTGGGACTAGCGGGATCTTCTATGAGCAGTTCTTC. Its translation: CASSFGTSGIFYEQFF.

The chain carries TRBV2 and TRBJ1-5; 9 bases are a match to TRBD1. After removal of 5 bases from V and 6 bases from J, the junction contained 14 bases not matched to a gene. The CDR3 contains 17 residues. Germline V gene lookup returns CDR1 SNHLY and CDR2 FYNNEI. CDR3 in DNA: TGTGCCAGCAGTAAAGGGGATATGGACAGGGGAGGTCAGCCCCAGCATTTT. Translation: CASSKGDMDRGGQPQHF. The full variable domain, completed using reference TRBV2 and TRBJ1-5, is EPEVTQTPSHQVTQMGQEVILRCVPISNHLYFYWYRQILGQKVEFLVSFYNNEISEKSEIFDDQFSVERPDGSNFTLKIRSTKLEDSAMYFCASSKGDMDRGGQPQHFGDGTRLSIL.

V usage is TRBV5-6 and J usage is TRBJ1-2; D call uncertain. This CDR3 is 13 amino acids long. V was clipped by 0 bases and J by 3 bases, with 6 bases between them. Germline V gene data show CDR1 as SGHDT and CDR2 as YYEEEE. This chain's CDR3 is CASSLGRYYGYTF. Here the CDR3 DNA reads TGTGCCAGCAGCTTGGGGCGGTACTATGGCTACACCTTC.

The chain joins TRBV28 to TRBJ2-7; D possibly corresponds to TRBD2 (6 bases). Germline CDR1 is MDHEN and CDR2 is SYDVKM. CDR3 length equals 14 residues. V was trimmed by 2 bases and J by 5 bases, leaving 13 bases between them. Here the CDR3 DNA reads TGTGCCAGCAGTTTAGGGGGGAGGCGGAACGAGCAGTACTTC. Protein: CASSLGGRRNEQYF.

V gene TRBV6-4 combines with J gene TRBJ2-7; TRBD1 matches at 7 bases. The V and J ends lost 5 bases and 2 bases, in that order; junction bases with no gene match: 9. The CDR3 runs 15 residues. Germline values: CDR1 MRHNA, CDR2 SNTAGT. The CDR3 reads CASSPNRGETYEQYF. The CDR3 DNA follows: TGTGCCAGCAGTCCTAACAGGGGCGAAACCTACGAGCAGTACTTC.

The CDR3 DNA is TGTGCCAGCAGTGAAGGGACAGGGGGCCTTTACGAGCAGTACTTC. Translated: CASSEGTGGLYEQYF. The chain links TRBV2 to TRBJ2-7; 11 bases fit TRBD1. The germline V gene encodes CDR1 SNHLY and CDR2 FYNNEI. The CDR3 spans 15 residues. The ends lost 1 base at V and 4 bases at J; junction bases unmatched: 3.

The chain uses TRBV6-5 and TRBJ2-1; 7 bases agree with TRBD2. The germline gives CDR1 MNHEY, CDR2 SVGAGI. V was clipped by 0 bases and J by 5 bases; unmatched bases: 4. There are 15 residues in the CDR3. This CDR3 is CASSYSGTTDNEQFF. For the CDR3, the DNA is TGTGCCAGCAGTTACTCAGGGACTACAGACAATGAGCAGTTCTTC.

V and J are TRBV27 and TRBJ2-7, with 9 bases matching TRBD1. The germline V gene encodes CDR1 MNHEY and CDR2 SMNVEV (reference sequence). Germline trimming cut 6 bases from V and 5 bases from J; bases unmatched to any gene: 2. The CDR3 runs 12 residues. The CDR3 loop reads CASRDRGNEQYF. CDR3 nucleotide sequence: TGTGCCAGCAGGGACAGGGGCAACGAGCAGTACTTC.

The chain carries TRBV9 and TRBJ1-2; 7 bases align to TRBD1. Looked up from germline, CDR1 is SGDLS and CDR2 is YYNGEE. This CDR3 contains 16 residues. J lost 4 bases, V lost 4 bases, and 13 bases had no gene match. This chain's CDR3 is CASSLPRQGDSYGYTF. DNA for the CDR3: TGTGCCAGCAGCCTCCCGCGGCAGGGGGATAGCTATGGCTACACCTTC.

This clone came up a few times. This chain connects TRBV9 to TRBJ1-2; no definite D call. The CDR3 has 13 amino acids. V lost 1 base and J 2 bases, leaving 6 bases between the germline ends. CDR1 is SGDLS and CDR2 is YYNGEE in the germline V gene. CDR3: CASSVTQNYGYTF. Written as DNA, the CDR3 is TGTGCCAGCAGCGTAACCCAGAACTATGGCTACACCTTC.

V usage is TRBV19 and J usage is TRBJ1-5; possibly TRBD1 for D (6 bases). The CDR3 totals 16 residues. Germline V gene data show CDR1 as LNHDA and CDR2 as SQIVND (reference sequence). V dropped 2 bases and J dropped 0 bases, with 11 bases sitting between them. The CDR3 nucleotides are TGTGCCAGTAGTATAACTGGGGGCCGTAGCAATCAGCCCCAGCATTTT. Amino acids: CASSITGGRSNQPQHF.

V usage is TRBV13 and J usage is TRBJ2-3; D is undetermined. V was shortened by 6 bases and J by 4 bases, with 8 bases between the two germline ends. The CDR3 contains 12 residues. Germline CDR1 is PRHDT and CDR2 is FYEKMQ (reference sequence). The CDR3 protein is CASSSQADTQYF. The CDR3 DNA is TGTGCCAGCAGTTCTCAGGCAGATACGCAGTATTTT.

This clone was counted between two and nine times. The rearrangement uses TRBV27 and TRBJ2-1, with a possible D match to TRBD1 (6 bases). Germline V gene data show CDR1 as MNHEY and CDR2 as SMNVEV (reference sequence). The length of the CDR3 is 14 residues. The germline V and J ends were trimmed by 3 bases and 5 bases, with 11 bases remaining between them. CDR3 loop: CASSFVGGHNEQFF. CDR3 nucleotides: TGTGCCAGCAGTTTTGTAGGGGGTCACAATGAGCAGTTCTTC.

This clone was observed a single time. This rearrangement joins TRBV6-4 to TRBJ2-1; 7 nucleotides agree with TRBD2. V lost 2 bases and J lost 4; bases outside the gene matches: 5. From germline, CDR1 is MRHNA and CDR2 SNTAGT. CDR3 length: 15 amino acids. The CDR3 region is CASSDGGGAYNEQFF. The DNA for the CDR3 is TGTGCCAGCAGTGACGGGGGGGGAGCTTACAATGAGCAGTTCTTC.

The chain joins TRBV25-1 to TRBJ2-7; D is perhaps TRBD1 (6 bases). Germline V gene sequence: CDR1 MGHDK, CDR2 SYGVNS. This CDR3 has 12 amino acids. The V gene lost 6 bases and the J gene lost 5 bases, with 11 bases spanning the gap. CDR3 bases: TGTGCCAGCAGCCAGGGGAGAAACGAGCAGTACTTC. It translates to CASSQGRNEQYF.

By share, this clone counts as medium-sized. The chain is built from TRBV27 and TRBJ2-1; the D gene is possibly TRBD2 (6 bases). The CDR3 spans 14 residues. Trimming cost V 3 bases and J 4 bases, with 10 bases left between them. Germline CDR1 and CDR2: MNHEY and SMNVEV (reference sequence). CDR3 protein: CASSLGRTYNEQFF. The CDR3 coding sequence is TGTGCCAGCAGTTTGGGGAGGACGTACAATGAGCAGTTCTTC.

The chain employs TRBV28 and TRBJ1-1; 8 positions agree with TRBD1. The V segment lost 7 bases and the J segment 1 base; nucleotides outside the gene matches: 8. The CDR3 extends over 15 amino acids. The germline V gene has CDR1 MDHEN and CDR2 SYDVKM. CDR3 amino acids: CASTLRTGTNTEAFF. DNA for the CDR3: TGTGCCAGCACCCTCCGGACAGGGACGAACACTGAAGCTTTCTTT.

The chain links TRBV28 to TRBJ2-7, with D hard to call. This CDR3 is built from 12 residues. CDR1 and CDR2 from the germline V gene are MDHEN and SYDVKM. The V end was cut by 8 bases, the J end by 0 bases, with 8 bases between. The CDR3 DNA follows: TGTGCCAGCGGCTCCATCTCCTACGAGCAGTACTTC. As protein: CASGSISYEQYF.

The J gene is TRBJ2-1, the V gene TRBV7-9; D may be TRBD2 (6 bases). The CDR3 is 16 amino acids. The germline CDR1 and CDR2 sequences are SEHNR and FQNEAQ (reference sequence). V was cut by 4 bases and J by 6 bases, with 19 bases left in between. The CDR3 loop is CASSSPPGGAGNEQFF. CDR3 coding DNA: TGTGCCAGCAGCTCCCCCCCTGGGGGAGCGGGCAATGAGCAGTTCTTC. The full variable domain, in which reference TRBV7-9 and TRBJ2-1 provide the parts outside the CDR3, is DTGVSQNPRHKITKRGQNVTFRCDPISEHNRLYWYRQTLGQGPEFLTYFQNEAQLEKSRLLSDRFSAERPKGSFSTLEIQRTEQGDSAMYLCASSSPPGGAGNEQFFGPGTRLTVL.

V and J are TRBV19 and TRBJ1-5, with D possibly being TRBD1 (5 bases). The CDR3 sequence is 14 residues long. The germline V and J ends were trimmed by 6 bases and 3 bases, with 12 bases remaining between them. CDR1 and CDR2 from the germline V gene are LNHDA and SQIVND (reference sequence). This CDR3 reads CASRAGGTNQPQHF. CDR3 DNA sequence: TGTGCCAGTAGGGCCGGGGGTACCAATCAGCCCCAGCATTTT.

The V call is TRBV28, the J call TRBJ1-1; TRBD1 aligns across 7 bases. V lost 5 bases to trimming and J lost 3 bases; unmatched junction nucleotides: 6. The germline V gene encodes CDR1 MDHEN and CDR2 SYDVKM. The CDR3 loop spans 14 amino acids. The CDR3 region is CASSLTGDHTEAFF. DNA of the CDR3: TGTGCCAGCAGTCTCACAGGGGACCACACTGAAGCTTTCTTT.

The chain recombines TRBV16 with TRBJ2-5; TRBD1 matches 9 bases. The J call may be incorrect, as the DNA end agrees better with TRBJ2-7. This CDR3 region has 16 residues. Germline V gives CDR1 KGHSY, CDR2 FQNENV. CDR3 nucleotide sequence: TGTGCCAGCAGCCCTCACACAGGGGGCAGTTCCTACGAGCAGTACTTC. Translated, it gives CASSPHTGGSSYEQYF.

The chain couples TRBV5-1 to TRBJ2-3; TRBD2 matches 8 bases. J lost 2 bases, V lost 0 bases, and 26 bases had no gene match. The length of the CDR3 is 23 residues. CDR1 is SGHRS, CDR2 YFSETQ, per germline. CDR3 region: CASSLAPVPNDSGNYIITDTQYF. For the CDR3, the DNA is TGCGCCAGCAGCTTGGCCCCCGTACCTAACGATAGCGGGAACTACATAATCACAGATACGCAGTATTTT.

The chain couples TRBV15 to TRBJ2-1, with 8 bases fitting TRBD1. Trimming cost V 8 bases and J 4 bases; bases outside gene matches: 4. The CDR3 has 13 residues. Germline V CDR1 and CDR2: LNHNV, YYDKDF (reference sequence). The CDR3 protein is CATLGTGYNEQFF. The CDR3 DNA reads as TGTGCCACCTTGGGGACAGGATACAATGAGCAGTTCTTC.

This clone has only one observation. The chain carries TRBV7-9 and TRBJ1-5; 7 bases are a match to TRBD1. Per germline, CDR1 SEHNR and CDR2 FQNEAQ (reference sequence). The CDR3 consists of 16 residues. V dropped 5 bases and J dropped 5; count of bases not matched to a gene: 12. For the CDR3, the DNA is TGTGCCAGCAGCCCAACGAACCGGGACAGTGATCAGCCCCAGCATTTT. Protein: CASSPTNRDSDQPQHF.